Following are 20 T cell receptor beta chains from one sample sequenced in a study of T cells in Graves' hyperthyroidism and ophthalmopathy. Amplification targeted TCR beta CDR3 regions from RNA transcripts. TCR CDR3 underwent first-round RT-PCR with the HTBI primer set. MiXCR was run by TCRdb on the multiplex PCR reads, yielding one entry per CDR3 protein. The sample has about 560,000 distinct CDR3 sequences, roughly 17% seen once. The specimen was blood. These receptors were obtained from a woman between 18 and 30 years old with Graves' hyperthyroidism.

This clonotype was recorded at least ten times. The V and J genes are TRBV6-1 and TRBJ1-2; TRBD1 matches 7 bases. The V gene's germline CDR1 is MNHNS and CDR2 SASEGT. The CDR3 has 15 amino acids. J lost 2 bases, V lost 5 bases, and 8 bases had no gene match. Written as DNA, the CDR3 is TGTGCCAGCAGTTACAGCGCAGGGGGAAACTATGGCTACACCTTC. This codes for CASSYSAGGNYGYTF.

The sample holds many counts of this clonotype. V is TRBV2 and J is TRBJ2-1, with D hard to call. V gave up 2 bases and J gave up 3 bases, with 14 bases separating them. The CDR3 is 16 residues long. Germline V gene sequence: CDR1 SNHLY, CDR2 FYNNEI. CDR3 residues: CASSEKTGPFYNEQFF. CDR3 nucleotides: TGTGCCAGCAGTGAAAAAACCGGGCCCTTCTACAATGAGCAGTTCTTC.

This clonotype appeared a few times. This chain joins TRBV4-1 and TRBJ2-5; no clear D gene. Germline loops: CDR1 MGHRA, CDR2 YSYEKL. This CDR3 contains 15 residues. Deletions cut 1 base from V and 0 bases from J, with 9 bases between. DNA of the CDR3: TGCGCCAGCAGCCAAGTGGGGATATACCAAGAGACCCAGTACTTC. Translated, it gives CASSQVGIYQETQYF.

The CDR3 sequence is CASSDAERALSNQPQHF. CDR3 coding DNA: TGCGCCAGCAGCGACGCAGAGAGAGCTCTTAGCAATCAGCCCCAGCATTTT. The chain joins TRBV10-2 to TRBJ1-5; D unclear. V gave up 6 bases and J gave up 0 bases, with 18 bases separating them. Germline CDR1 reads WSHSY; CDR2 reads SAAADI. CDR3 length: 17 residues.

This clonotype was counted at least ten times. V is TRBV3-1 and J is TRBJ2-3, with D unclear. From germline, CDR1 is LGHDT and CDR2 YNNKEL (reference sequence). CDR3 length: 14 amino acids. Trimming cost V 0 bases and J 1 base, with 5 bases left between them. The CDR3: CASSQERGTDTQYF. The CDR3 region has the DNA TGTGCCAGCAGCCAAGAACGGGGCACAGATACGCAGTATTTT.

Notes on this clonotype: This may arise from a read error, as a much more abundant clone is one base away. The chain is built from TRBV7-9 and TRBJ2-5; 12 bases agree with TRBD2. CDR1 and CDR2 (germline): SEHNR, FQNEAQ (reference sequence). The CDR3 length is 15 residues. CDR3 nucleotides: TGTGCCAGCAGCTTAAACCTAGCGGGAGGGGAGACCCGGTACTTC. It yields the protein CASSLNLAGGETRYF.

The chain is built from TRBV6-1 and TRBJ2-5, with 8 bases lining up with TRBD1. Trimming removed 4 bases from V and 1 base from J; junction bases left unmatched: 5. Germline V gene data show CDR1 as MNHNS and CDR2 as SASEGT. The CDR3 covers 15 residues. The CDR3 coding sequence is TGTGCCAGCAGTGGCTACAGGGGGGTCCAAGAGACCCAGTACTTC. This sequence encodes CASSGYRGVQETQYF.

In this sample, this clonotype turned up many times. The rearrangement links TRBV5-5 to TRBJ2-7; TRBD2 aligns across 10 bases. CDR3 length: 15 amino acids. Germline CDR1 is SGHKS and CDR2 is YYEKEE (reference sequence). V shed 2 bases and J 6 bases; nucleotides not matched to a gene: 8. The CDR3 DNA reads TGTGCCAGCAGCTTTTACGGGACTAGCGTGAGCGAGCAGTACTTC. This encodes CASSFYGTSVSEQYF.

This clonotype turned up a few times. The chain uses TRBV7-3 and TRBJ2-3; 7 bases line up with TRBD1. The V segment lost 5 bases and the J segment 8 bases; nucleotides outside the gene matches: 7. This CDR3 spans 13 amino acids. CDR1 and CDR2 (germline): SGHTA, FQGTGA. CDR3 bases: TGTGCCAGCAGCAAACAGGGGTGGGCTACGCAGTATTTT. Its protein is CASSKQGWATQYF.

The chain recombines TRBV9 with TRBJ2-5, with D perhaps matching TRBD1 (5 bases). CDR3 length equals 16 residues. Trimming stripped 0 bases from V and 0 bases from J, with 12 bases between. Per germline, CDR1 SGDLS and CDR2 YYNGEE. In DNA, the CDR3 is TGTGCCAGCAGCGTAGTTCAGGGATACTACCAAGAGACCCAGTACTTC. Translation: CASSVVQGYYQETQYF.

This clonotype was recorded a few times. J is TRBJ2-2 and V is TRBV4-1, with 8 bases that match TRBD2. The CDR3 has 15 amino acids. Germline V lookup: CDR1 MGHRA, CDR2 YSYEKL. The V segment lost 3 bases and the J segment 8 bases; nucleotides outside the gene matches: 8. The CDR3 DNA reads TGCGCCAGCAGCCAGCCTAGCGGGCTTGGTGGGGAGCTGTTTTTT. It is translated as CASSQPSGLGGELFF.

The chain joins TRBV6-4 to TRBJ2-3; 7 bases match TRBD2. CDR3 length equals 17 residues. After removal of 5 bases from V and 6 bases from J, the junction contained 17 bases not matched to a gene. Germline loops: CDR1 MRHNA, CDR2 SNTAGT. This CDR3 is CASSSPAGRGTQDTQYF. CDR3 nucleotides: TGTGCCAGCAGTTCCCCCGCTGGGCGGGGGACCCAGGATACGCAGTATTTT.

This clonotype has ten or more counts. V usage is TRBV7-2 and J usage is TRBJ1-6, with no clear D. Between the trimmed V and J ends, which lost 3 bases and 10 bases, there was a span of 4 bases. This CDR3 is 11 amino acids long. The germline V gene encodes CDR1 SGHTA and CDR2 FQGNSA. For the CDR3, the DNA is TGTGCCAGCAGCTTGGGCTCACCCCTCCACTTT. Its translation is CASSLGSPLHF. The full variable domain, with the rest looked up from reference TRBV7-2 and TRBJ1-6, is GAGVSQSPSNKVTEKGKDVELRCDPISGHTALYWYRQSLGQGLEFLIYFQGNSAPDKSGLPSDRFSAERTGGSVSTLTIQRTQQEDSAVYLCASSLGSPLHFGNGTRLTVT.

J is TRBJ1-6 and V is TRBV11-2, with 10 bases identical to TRBD1. The CDR3 has 13 residues. Germline values: CDR1 SGHAT, CDR2 FQNNGV. V lost 8 bases to trimming and J lost 10 bases; unmatched junction nucleotides: 5. This chain's CDR3 is CASLRDRGSPLHF. The CDR3 DNA is TGTGCCAGCCTCCGGGACAGGGGCTCACCCCTCCACTTT.

The chain joins TRBV7-9 to TRBJ1-1, with 9 bases lining up with TRBD1. The CDR3 spans 18 residues. V shed 1 base and J 5 bases; nucleotides not matched to a gene: 14. Germline CDR1 and CDR2: SEHNR and FQNEAQ (reference sequence). In DNA, the CDR3 is TGTGCCAGCAGCTTAGAGTGGTCGGGCGACAGGGGGGAAACTGAAGCTTTCTTT. This translates into CASSLEWSGDRGETEAFF.

The chain carries TRBV30 and TRBJ2-2; D may be TRBD1 (6 bases). V was pared by 2 bases and J by 5 bases, with 9 bases between. Looked up from germline, CDR1 is GTSNPN and CDR2 is SVGIG (reference sequence). This CDR3 contains 13 residues. The CDR3 DNA follows: TGTGCCTGGAGTCGCAGGGGAACCGGGGAGCTGTTTTTT. Residues: CAWSRRGTGELFF.

This clonotype was observed at least ten times. The chain joins TRBV3-1 to TRBJ2-5; a possible D gene is TRBD2 (6 bases). From germline, CDR1 is LGHDT and CDR2 YNNKEL (reference sequence). Trimming cost V 6 bases and J 0 bases, with 11 bases left between them. The CDR3 loop spans 14 amino acids. DNA for the CDR3: TGTGCCAGCAGTCCCCTAGCGTACCAAGAGACCCAGTACTTC. Translated: CASSPLAYQETQYF.

J is TRBJ1-5 and V is TRBV7-6, with unresolved D. The CDR3 sequence is 12 residues long. Germline loops: CDR1 SGHVS, CDR2 FNYEAQ. The V and J ends lost 5 bases and 6 bases respectively, with 8 bases between them. CDR3 in DNA: TGTGCCAGCAGCGGTCGTGGTCAGCCCCAGCATTTT. Its protein product is CASSGRGQPQHF.

This clonotype was seen repeatedly, ten times or more. V is TRBV12-5 and J is TRBJ2-1; a possible D gene is TRBD2 (6 bases). This CDR3 is 17 amino acids long. Trimming left V 0 bases short and J 1 base short, with 13 bases between. From germline, CDR1 is LGHNT and CDR2 FRNRAP. DNA of the CDR3: TGTGCTAGTGGTTTGGTACCGTGGGGGGAGTCCTACAATGAGCAGTTCTTC. Its protein product is CASGLVPWGESYNEQFF.

The sample holds a few counts of this clonotype. At one of its ends the junction is not consistent with the germline gene, which may arise from a read error. The chain combines TRBV6-2 or TRBV6-3 with TRBJ2-1; D gene uncertain. This CDR3 has 13 residues. Germline V CDR1 and CDR2: MNHEY, SVGEGT. The CDR3 spells CVSTRAVGNEQFF. Written as DNA, the CDR3 is TGTGTCAGCACCCGGGCCGTCGGCAATGAGCAGTTCTTC.